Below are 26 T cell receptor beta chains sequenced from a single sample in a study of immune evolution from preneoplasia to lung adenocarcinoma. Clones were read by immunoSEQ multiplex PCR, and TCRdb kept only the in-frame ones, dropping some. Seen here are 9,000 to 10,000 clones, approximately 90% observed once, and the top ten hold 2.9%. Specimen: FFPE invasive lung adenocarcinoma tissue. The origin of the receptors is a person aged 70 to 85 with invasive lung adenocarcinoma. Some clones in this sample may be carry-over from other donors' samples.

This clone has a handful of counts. The CDR3 nucleotides are TGTGCCAGCAGCTTAGTATCAGTAGCCGAGCAGTACTTC. Translation gives CASSLVSVAEQYF. The rearrangement links TRBV7-2 to TRBJ2-7; D not resolved. Germline assignment: CDR1 SGHTA and CDR2 FQGNSA. CDR3 length equals 13 residues. V gave up 1 base and J gave up 6 bases, with 10 bases separating them.

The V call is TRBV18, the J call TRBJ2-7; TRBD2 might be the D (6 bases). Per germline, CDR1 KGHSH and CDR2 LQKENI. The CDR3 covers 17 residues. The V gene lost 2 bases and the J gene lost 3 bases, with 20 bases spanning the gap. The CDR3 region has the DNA TGTGCCAGCTCACCAAACTTTTCGGGTGCGGGGTTCTACGAGCAGTACTTC. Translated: CASSPNFSGAGFYEQYF.

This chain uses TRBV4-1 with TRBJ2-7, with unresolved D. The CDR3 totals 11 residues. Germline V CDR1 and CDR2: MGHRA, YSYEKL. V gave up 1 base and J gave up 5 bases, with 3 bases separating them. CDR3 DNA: TGCGCCAGCAGCCAAGGGAACGAGCAGTACTTC. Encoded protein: CASSQGNEQYF.

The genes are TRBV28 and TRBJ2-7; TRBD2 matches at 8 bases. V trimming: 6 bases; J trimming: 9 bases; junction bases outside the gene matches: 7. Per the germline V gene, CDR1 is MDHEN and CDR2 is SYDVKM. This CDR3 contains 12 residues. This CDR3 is CASRLSGARQYF. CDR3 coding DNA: TGTGCCAGCAGACTTAGCGGGGCCAGGCAGTACTTC.

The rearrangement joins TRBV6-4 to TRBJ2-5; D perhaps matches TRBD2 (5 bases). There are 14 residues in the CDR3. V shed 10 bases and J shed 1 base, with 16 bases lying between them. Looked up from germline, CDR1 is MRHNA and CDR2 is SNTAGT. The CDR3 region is CANLWTRAQETQYF. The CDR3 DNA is TGTGCCAACCTCTGGACGCGGGCCCAAGAGACCCAGTACTTC.

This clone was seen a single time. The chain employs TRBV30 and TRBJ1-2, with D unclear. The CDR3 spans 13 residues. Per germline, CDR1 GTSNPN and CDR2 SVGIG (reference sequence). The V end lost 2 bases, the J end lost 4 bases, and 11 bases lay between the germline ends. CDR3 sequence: CAWSWYGTYGYTF. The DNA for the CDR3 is TGTGCCTGGAGTTGGTACGGTACCTATGGCTACACCTTC. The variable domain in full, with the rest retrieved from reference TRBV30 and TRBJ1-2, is SQTIHQWPATLVQPVGSPLSLECTVEGTSNPNLYWYRQAAGRGLQLLFYSVGIGQISSEVPQNLSASRPQDRQFILSSKKLLLSDSGFYLCAWSWYGTYGYTFGSGTRLTVV.

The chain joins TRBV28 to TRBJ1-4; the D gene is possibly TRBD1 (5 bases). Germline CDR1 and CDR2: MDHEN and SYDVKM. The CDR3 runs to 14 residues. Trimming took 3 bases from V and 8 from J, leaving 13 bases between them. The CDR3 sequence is CASSLAGPTEKLFF. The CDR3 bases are TGTGCCAGCAGTTTGGCAGGGCCTACGGAAAAACTGTTTTTT.

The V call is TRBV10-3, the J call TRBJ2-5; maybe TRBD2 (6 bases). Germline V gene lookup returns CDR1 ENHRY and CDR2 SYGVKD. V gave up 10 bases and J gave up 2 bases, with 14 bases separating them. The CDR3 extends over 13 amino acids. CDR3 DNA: TGTGCCACCGCCGGGGGTAGGCAAGAGACCCAGTACTTC. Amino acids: CATAGGRQETQYF.

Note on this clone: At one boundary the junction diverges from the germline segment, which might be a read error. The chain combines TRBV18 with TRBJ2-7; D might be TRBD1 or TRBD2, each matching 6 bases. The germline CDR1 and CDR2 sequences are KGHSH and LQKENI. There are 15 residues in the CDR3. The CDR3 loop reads CASSRGLTSSDEQYF. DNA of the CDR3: TGTGCCAGCTCCCGGGGGCTTACATCCTCCGACGAGCAGTACTTC.

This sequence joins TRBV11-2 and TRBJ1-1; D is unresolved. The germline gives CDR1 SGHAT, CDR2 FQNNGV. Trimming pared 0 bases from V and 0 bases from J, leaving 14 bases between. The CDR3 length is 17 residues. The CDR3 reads CASSLDRIARVNTEAFF. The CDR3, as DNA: TGTGCCAGCAGCTTAGATAGGATCGCCCGGGTGAACACTGAAGCTTTCTTT.

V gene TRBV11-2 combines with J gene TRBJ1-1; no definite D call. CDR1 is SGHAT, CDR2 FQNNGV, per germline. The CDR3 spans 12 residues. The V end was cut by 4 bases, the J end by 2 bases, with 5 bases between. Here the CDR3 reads CASSSRNTEAFF. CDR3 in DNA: TGTGCCAGCAGCTCGCGCAACACTGAAGCTTTCTTT.

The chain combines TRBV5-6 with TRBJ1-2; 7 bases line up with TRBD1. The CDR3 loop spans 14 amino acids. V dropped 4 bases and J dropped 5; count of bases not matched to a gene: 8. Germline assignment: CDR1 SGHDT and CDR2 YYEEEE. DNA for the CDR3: TGTGCCAGCAGCCCCTCGACAGGGAGGTATGGCTACACCTTC. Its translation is CASSPSTGRYGYTF.

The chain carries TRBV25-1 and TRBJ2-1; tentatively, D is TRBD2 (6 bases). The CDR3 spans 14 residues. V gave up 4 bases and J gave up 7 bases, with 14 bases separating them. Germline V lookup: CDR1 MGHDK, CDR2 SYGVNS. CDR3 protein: CASSGVRGRNEQFF. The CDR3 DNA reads TGTGCCAGCAGTGGAGTTCGGGGGAGGAATGAGCAGTTCTTC.

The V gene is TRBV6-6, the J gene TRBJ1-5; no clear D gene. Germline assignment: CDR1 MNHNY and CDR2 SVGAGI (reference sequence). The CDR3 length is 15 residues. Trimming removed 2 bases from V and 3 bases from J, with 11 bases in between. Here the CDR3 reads CASSYPLGLNQPQHF. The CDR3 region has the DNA TGTGCCAGCAGTTACCCTCTTGGGCTCAATCAGCCCCAGCATTTT.

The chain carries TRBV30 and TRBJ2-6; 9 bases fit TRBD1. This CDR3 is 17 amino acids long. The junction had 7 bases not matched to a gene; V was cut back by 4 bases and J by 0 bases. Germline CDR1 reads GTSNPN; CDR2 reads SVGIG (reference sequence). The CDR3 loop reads CAWTTGGAVSGANVLTF. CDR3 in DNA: TGTGCCTGGACTACAGGGGGCGCGGTCTCTGGGGCCAACGTCCTGACTTTC.

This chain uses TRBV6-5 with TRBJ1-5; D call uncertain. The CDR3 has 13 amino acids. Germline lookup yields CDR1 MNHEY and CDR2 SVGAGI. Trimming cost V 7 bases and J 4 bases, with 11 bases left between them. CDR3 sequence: CASTQAPNQPQHF. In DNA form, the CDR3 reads TGTGCCAGCACCCAGGCCCCGAATCAGCCCCAGCATTTT.

CDR3 nucleotide sequence: TGCGCCAGCAGCTATAGTACATCCAATCAGCCCCAGCATTTT. It yields the protein CASSYSTSNQPQHF. The chain combines TRBV4-1 with TRBJ1-5; unclear D gene. This CDR3 region has 14 residues. V lost 5 bases and J lost 3, with 11 bases in between. The germline gives CDR1 MGHRA, CDR2 YSYEKL.

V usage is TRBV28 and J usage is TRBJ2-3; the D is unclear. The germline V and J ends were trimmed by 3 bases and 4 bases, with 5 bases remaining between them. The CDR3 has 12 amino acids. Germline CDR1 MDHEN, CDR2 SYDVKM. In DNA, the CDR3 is TGTGCCAGCAGTTTGGGTCCAGATACGCAGTATTTT. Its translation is CASSLGPDTQYF.

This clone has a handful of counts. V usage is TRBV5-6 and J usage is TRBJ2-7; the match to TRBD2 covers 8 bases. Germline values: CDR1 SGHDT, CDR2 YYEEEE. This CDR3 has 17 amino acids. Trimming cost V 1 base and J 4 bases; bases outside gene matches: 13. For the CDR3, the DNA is TGTGCCAGCAGCTTGTGGGCGGGGGGTCCCCCGATTTACGAGCAGTACTTC. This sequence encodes CASSLWAGGPPIYEQYF.

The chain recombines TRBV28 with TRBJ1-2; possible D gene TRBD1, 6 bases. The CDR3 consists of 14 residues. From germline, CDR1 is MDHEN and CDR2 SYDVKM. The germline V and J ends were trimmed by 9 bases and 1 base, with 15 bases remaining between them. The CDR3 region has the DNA TGTGCCAGTCAGGGGTGGCTGGATAACTATGGCTACACCTTC. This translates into CASQGWLDNYGYTF.

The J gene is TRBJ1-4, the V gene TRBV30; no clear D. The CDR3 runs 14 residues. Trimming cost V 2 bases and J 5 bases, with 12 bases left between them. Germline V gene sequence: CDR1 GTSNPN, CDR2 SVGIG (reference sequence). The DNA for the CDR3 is TGTGCCTGGAGTAGGGTTGGTCAGAATGAAAAACTGTTTTTT. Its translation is CAWSRVGQNEKLFF.

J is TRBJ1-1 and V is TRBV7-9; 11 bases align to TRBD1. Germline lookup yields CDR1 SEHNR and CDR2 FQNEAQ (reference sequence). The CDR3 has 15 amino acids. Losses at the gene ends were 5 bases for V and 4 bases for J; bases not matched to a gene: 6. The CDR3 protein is CASSRGQGDSTEAFF. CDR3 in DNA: TGTGCCAGCAGCCGGGGACAGGGGGACTCCACTGAAGCTTTCTTT.

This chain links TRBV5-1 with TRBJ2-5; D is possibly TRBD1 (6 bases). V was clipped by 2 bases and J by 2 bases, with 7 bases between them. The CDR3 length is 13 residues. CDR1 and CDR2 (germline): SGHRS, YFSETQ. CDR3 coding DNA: TGCGCCAGCAGCTTAGGACAGCAAGAGACCCAGTACTTC. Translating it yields CASSLGQQETQYF.

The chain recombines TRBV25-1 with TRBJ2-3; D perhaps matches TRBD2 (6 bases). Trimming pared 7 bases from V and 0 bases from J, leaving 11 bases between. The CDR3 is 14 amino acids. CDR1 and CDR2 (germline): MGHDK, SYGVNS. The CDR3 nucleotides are TGTGCCAGCACCGGGACTTTGAGCACAGATACGCAGTATTTT. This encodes CASTGTLSTDTQYF.

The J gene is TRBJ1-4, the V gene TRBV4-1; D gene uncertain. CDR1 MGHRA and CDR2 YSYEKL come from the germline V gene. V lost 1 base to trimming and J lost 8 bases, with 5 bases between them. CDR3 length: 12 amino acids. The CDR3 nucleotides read TGCGCCAGCAGCCAAGCCGGGGAAAAACTGTTTTTT. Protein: CASSQAGEKLFF.

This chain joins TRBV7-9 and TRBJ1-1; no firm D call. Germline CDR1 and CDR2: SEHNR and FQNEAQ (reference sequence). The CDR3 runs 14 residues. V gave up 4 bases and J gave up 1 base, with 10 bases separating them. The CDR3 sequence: CASSYGRTNTEAFF. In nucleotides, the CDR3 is TGTGCCAGCAGCTATGGACGCACGAACACTGAAGCTTTCTTT. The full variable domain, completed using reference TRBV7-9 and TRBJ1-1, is DTGVSQNPRHKITKRGQNVTFRCDPISEHNRLYWYRQTLGQGPEFLTYFQNEAQLEKSRLLSDRFSAERPKGSFSTLEIQRTEQGDSAMYLCASSYGRTNTEAFFGQGTRLTVV.